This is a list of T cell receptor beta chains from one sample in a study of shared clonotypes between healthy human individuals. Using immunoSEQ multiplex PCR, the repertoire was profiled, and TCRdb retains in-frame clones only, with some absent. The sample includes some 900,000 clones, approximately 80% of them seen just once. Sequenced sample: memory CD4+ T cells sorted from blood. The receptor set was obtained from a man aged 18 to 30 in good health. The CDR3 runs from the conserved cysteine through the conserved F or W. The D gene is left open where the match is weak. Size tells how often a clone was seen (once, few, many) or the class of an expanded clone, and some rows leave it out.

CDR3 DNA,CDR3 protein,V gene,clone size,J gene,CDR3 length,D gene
TGCGCCAGCAGCTTGGAGGGAGGCCCCCACGAGCAGTACTTC,CASSLEGGPHEQYF,TRBV5-1,NA,TRBJ2-7,14,NA
TGTGCCAGCAGCTCCGAACAACGTCGACAGGGGGCTTTCGACGAGCAGTACTTC,CASSSEQRRQGAFDEQYF,TRBV7-8,NA,TRBJ2-7,18,TRBD1
TGCGCCAGCAGCTTGGAGTTCGGCTACAATGAGCAGTTCTTC,CASSLEFGYNEQFF,TRBV5-1,NA,TRBJ2-1,14,NA
TGCGCCAGCAGCGTGGGACAGACGAACACCGGGGAGCTGTTTTTT,CASSVGQTNTGELFF,TRBV5-1,NA,TRBJ2-2,15,TRBD1
TGTGCCAGCTCACCCTCAGGGGAGACCCAGTACTTC,CASSPSGETQYF,TRBV18,NA,TRBJ2-5,12,NA
TGTGCCATCAGTGAGTCGAAGGGGCAGGGTTTAAATGAGCAGTTCTTC,CAISESKGQGLNEQFF,TRBV10-3,NA,TRBJ2-1,16,NA
TGTGCCAGCAGCTTACAGGGGGGATCCTACGAGCAGTACTTC,CASSLQGGSYEQYF,TRBV11-2,NA,TRBJ2-7,14,NA
TGTGCCAGCAGCTTAGGCGACAGAGAGAGAACCGGGGAGCTGTTTTTT,CASSLGDRERTGELFF,TRBV11-2,NA,TRBJ2-2,16,NA
TGTGCCAGCAGTGCAACGGGGGGCGGAGAGACCCAGTACTTC,CASSATGGGETQYF,TRBV2,NA,TRBJ2-5,14,NA
TGTGCCAGCAGCCTGCCGGTCCCGGGGGAGACCCAGTACTTC,CASSLPVPGETQYF,TRBV11-2,NA,TRBJ2-5,14,NA
TGTGCCACAGACGGGCAGGCCGATCGGAACACTGAAGCTTTCTTT,CATDGQADRNTEAFF,TRBV7-9,NA,TRBJ1-1,15,NA
TGTGCCAGCAGCCGGAAGACTAGCGGGGACTACGAGCAGTACTTC,CASSRKTSGDYEQYF,TRBV6-5,once,TRBJ2-7,15,TRBD2
TGCAGTGCTACAGTAAACTATGGCTACACCTTC,CSATVNYGYTF,TRBV20-1,NA,TRBJ1-2,11,NA
TGTGCCAGTATTGACAGGGTTGGATCCGGGGAGCTGTTTTTT,CASIDRVGSGELFF,TRBV19,NA,TRBJ2-2,14,TRBD1
TGTGCCAGCAGCTTAGATGGTGGCAGGGGGAATGAGCAGTTCTTC,CASSLDGGRGNEQFF,TRBV7-2,NA,TRBJ2-1,15,TRBD1
TGTGCAACTCATGAGGGACAGGGCTACTATGGCTACACCTTC,CATHEGQGYYGYTF,TRBV7-2,NA,TRBJ1-2,14,TRBD1
TGTGCCAGCAGCGATAGGACAGGGGCGAACACTGAAGCTTTCTTT,CASSDRTGANTEAFF,TRBV13,few,TRBJ1-1,15,TRBD1
TGTGCCAGCCAACGATCGGGGCAGCTCCAAGAGACCCAGTACTTC,CASQRSGQLQETQYF,TRBV9,NA,TRBJ2-5,15,NA
TGTGCCACCAGCAGAGTGGGTAGGGGCTACGAGCAGTACTTC,CATSRVGRGYEQYF,TRBV15,NA,TRBJ2-7,14,NA
TGTGCCAGCAGCCCCGTAAGATTCACCTACAATGAGCAGTTCTTC,CASSPVRFTYNEQFF,TRBV7-2,NA,TRBJ2-1,15,NA
TGTGCCAGCAGCTTGGGGCCATACACCCCCTACGAGCAGTACTTC,CASSLGPYTPYEQYF,TRBV5-5,NA,TRBJ2-7,15,NA
TGTGCCAGAAAGGTCTGGAGCTCCTACGAGCAGTACTTC,CARKVWSSYEQYF,TRBV28,NA,TRBJ2-7,13,NA
TGTGCCACCAGCAGCCGCGGGCTCAATCCCGGAGATACGCAGTATTTT,CATSSRGLNPGDTQYF,TRBV15,few,TRBJ2-3,16,NA
TGTGCCAGCAGATTAGGACTAGCGGGAACGAACACCGGGGAGCTGTTTTTT,CASRLGLAGTNTGELFF,TRBV2,few,TRBJ2-2,17,TRBD2
TGTGCCAGCAGCTTGTCCGGGAGTAGGTACGAGCAGTACTTC,CASSLSGSRYEQYF,TRBV11-2,NA,TRBJ2-7,14,NA
TGTGCCAGCAGCTTACCAGGGCTCTACAATGAGCAGTTCTTC,CASSLPGLYNEQFF,TRBV13,many,TRBJ2-1,14,NA
TGCGCCAGCAGCCAGGGGGCCGCCTATTCGAACACCGGGGAGCTGTTTTTT,CASSQGAAYSNTGELFF,TRBV4-1,NA,TRBJ2-2,17,NA
TGTGCCAGCAGCCTCGACATCCACAACATTCAGTACTTC,CASSLDIHNIQYF,TRBV7-2,NA,TRBJ2-4,13,NA
TGTGCCAGCAGTGGTGACAGCCGTCTCTATGGCTACACCTTC,CASSGDSRLYGYTF,TRBV6-1,NA,TRBJ1-2,14,NA
TGTGCCTGGAGGGGGGGGGATAATTCACCCCTCCACTTT,CAWRGGDNSPLHF,TRBV30,NA,TRBJ1-6,13,NA
TGCGCCAGCAGTGAGTCGGAGGTGCGGGGCACTGAAGCTTTCTTT,CASSESEVRGTEAFF,TRBV10-2,NA,TRBJ1-1,15,NA
TGTGCCAGCAGCTTGCGGGGACAGGGGGCTAGAGGCGAGCAGTACTTC,CASSLRGQGARGEQYF,TRBV7-9,few,TRBJ2-7,16,TRBD1
TGCGCCAGTGTTGAGAAGGGGAACACTGAAGCTTTCTTT,CASVEKGNTEAFF,TRBV10-2,NA,TRBJ1-1,13,NA
TGTGCCAGCAGCCTAACGGGGGGGAATTCACCCCTCCACTTT,CASSLTGGNSPLHF,TRBV9,NA,TRBJ1-6,14,NA
TGTGCCAGCAGTTTCCCAGGCCCCTACGAGCAGTACTTC,CASSFPGPYEQYF,TRBV6-1,NA,TRBJ2-7,13,NA
TGCGCCAGCACCCGTTCCCGGGAAACTAGCACAGATACGCAGTATTTT,CASTRSRETSTDTQYF,TRBV5-1,NA,TRBJ2-3,16,NA
TGTGCCAGCAGCTTGGCCACGGGGAAGCGGCGTTCACCCCTCCACTTT,CASSLATGKRRSPLHF,TRBV5-4,NA,TRBJ1-6,16,NA
TGTGCCAGCAGCTTGGGTGCAGGGACGAACACCGGGGAGCTGTTTTTT,CASSLGAGTNTGELFF,TRBV5-4,NA,TRBJ2-2,16,NA
TGTGCCTGGAGCTACCTGGCCGGGAGGGGGAATGAGCAGTTCTTC,CAWSYLAGRGNEQFF,TRBV30,few,TRBJ2-1,15,TRBD2
TGTGCCAGCTCAGAGTCTTATACGCAGTATTTT,CASSESYTQYF,TRBV18,NA,TRBJ2-3,11,NA
TGTGCCACCAGCCCGGGACAGGGTGTGTACGAGCAGTACTTC,CATSPGQGVYEQYF,TRBV10-3,NA,TRBJ2-7,14,TRBD1
TGTGCCAGTCGTAGACAGTCGTGGACGATCTATGGCTACACCTTC,CASRRQSWTIYGYTF,TRBV19,once,TRBJ1-2,15,NA
TGTGCCAGCGGGACAGAAAGGCTCGGTGGCAATAATTCACCCCTCCACTTT,CASGTERLGGNNSPLHF,TRBV27,once,TRBJ1-6,17,TRBD1
TGTGCCAGCGGGCAGGGTGGTAATCAGCCCCAGCATTTT,CASGQGGNQPQHF,TRBV28,NA,TRBJ1-5,13,NA
TGTGCCAGCAGCTTAGTAACAAATCGACCCAACTATGGCTACACCTTC,CASSLVTNRPNYGYTF,TRBV11-3,NA,TRBJ1-2,16,NA
TGTGCCATCAGCATAAGCGGTCAGGCAGATACGCAGTATTTT,CAISISGQADTQYF,TRBV10-3,NA,TRBJ2-3,14,NA
TGTGCCAGCAGCCGGGGTGGGGACTTCTATGGCTACACCTTC,CASSRGGDFYGYTF,TRBV5-5,NA,TRBJ1-2,14,NA
TGCAGCGTAGGGGGATCGGACAGGGCTGTCAACTATGGCTACACCTTC,CSVGGSDRAVNYGYTF,TRBV29-1,NA,TRBJ1-2,16,TRBD1
TGTGCCAGCAGTTTATTACCTAGCGGACTAAAAGCAGATACGCAGTATTTT,CASSLLPSGLKADTQYF,TRBV28,NA,TRBJ2-3,17,TRBD2